This note documents a single TCR beta chain sequence. No antigen is known for it. Germline V gives CDR1 SGHDT, CDR2 YYEEEE. V was shortened by 4 bases and J by 7 bases, with 15 bases between the two germline ends. The CDR3 consists of 14 residues. The sample comes from a study of cytomegalovirus exposure and HLA in healthy donors. General study findings and limits: The authors later found most CMV-associated TCR beta chains appeared HLA-restricted. The majority of TCR sequences were rare, yet some public TCRs appeared in many donors. Presence/absence analyses supposed approximately even sequencing depth among donors.

This PCR relied on a set of 60 Vbeta primers and 13 Jbeta primers. TCRdb keeps only in-frame clones here, not all; method: immunoSEQ multiplex PCR. The sample has roughly 100,000 clones, around three quarters seen once. The sequence was collected from a middle-aged man in good health and CMV-seropositive. J is TRBJ1-3 and V is TRBV5-6, with TRBD1 as a possible D gene (5 bases). The sample comprised PBMCs. CDR3 protein: CASSPPDKGNTIYF. CDR3 sequence (DNA): TGTGCCAGCAGCCCGCCCGACAAGGGGAACACCATATATTTT.